Here is one T cell receptor (beta chain) with its context. The target antigen is unknown. This CDR3 contains 13 residues. Germline V gene data show CDR1 as SEHNR and CDR2 as FQNEAQ (reference sequence). Trimming stripped 0 bases from V and 3 bases from J, with 6 bases between. The data stem from a study of shared clonotypes between healthy human individuals. Naive CD8 cells lacked CD45RO, underwent positive selection for CCR7 and left out terminally differentiated effector memory CD45RA+ cells. General study findings and limits: It was expected that sequencing depth would affect clonotype sharing among donors. Donors were few, which limited the genetic and exposure-history diversity represented. The naive CD4 repertoires of several donors were compared, and 5% to 6.5% of clonotypes were shared.

TCRdb's table, derived via immunoSEQ multiplex PCR, lists solely in-frame clones and lacks some. This table has just over 2,000,000 clones, about 95% appearing once. The rearrangement joins TRBV7-9 to TRBJ2-7, with D possibly TRBD2 on 5 matching bases. The clonotype comes from a man between 18 and 35 years old in good health. Material for sequencing was naive CD8+ T cells sorted from blood. The CDR3 sequence: CASSLAEDYEQYF. The CDR3, as DNA: TGTGCCAGCAGCTTAGCGGAGGACTACGAGCAGTACTTC.